This passage covers 30 T cell receptor beta chains from one sample sequenced in a study of T cell responses to AZD1222 COVID-19 vaccine. Here immunoSEQ multiplex PCR was the method, and the copy in TCRdb shows in-frame clones only, minus some. The table shows some 86,000 clones, with almost 80% occurring only once. The material was peripheral blood, obtained on day 0 of AZD1222 vaccination. Source of these receptors: an adult in good health.

The V and J genes are TRBV2 and TRBJ2-5; D is uncertain. The germline gives CDR1 SNHLY, CDR2 FYNNEI. V was clipped by 6 bases and J by 5 bases, with 7 bases between them. This CDR3 has 11 amino acids. The CDR3 sequence is CASSGWETQYF. DNA of the CDR3: TGTGCCAGCAGCGGCTGGGAGACCCAGTACTTC.

Comment on this clone: The sample holds other DNA sequences that translate to the same CDR3. The chain uses TRBV7-9 and TRBJ1-4, with D hard to call. This CDR3 has 14 amino acids. Germline V gene data show CDR1 as SEHNR and CDR2 as FQNEAQ (reference sequence). The V end was cut by 2 bases, the J end by 0 bases, with 4 bases between. As DNA, the CDR3 is TGTGCCAGCAGCTTAACAGCAACTAATGAAAAACTGTTTTTT. Its protein is CASSLTATNEKLFF.

The V and J genes are TRBV12-3 or TRBV12-4 and TRBJ2-5, with D uncertain. V lost 5 bases to trimming and J lost 4 bases, with 11 bases between them. The CDR3 loop spans 13 amino acids. In DNA, the CDR3 is TGTGCCAGCAGTCCCTCTAGAGGAGAGACCCAGTACTTC. It encodes CASSPSRGETQYF.

For the CDR3, the DNA is TGTGCCAGTAGTGAGGACAGGAGCACTGAAGCTTTCTTT. Translated, it gives CASSEDRSTEAFF. V usage is TRBV19 and J usage is TRBJ1-1; 7 bases agree with TRBD1. Looked up from germline, CDR1 is LNHDA and CDR2 is SQIVND (reference sequence). The CDR3 consists of 13 residues. With 5 bases clipped from V and 4 bases from J, the junction kept 4 bases outside the gene matches. Using reference TRBV19 and TRBJ1-1 for the parts outside the CDR3, the full variable domain is DGGITQSPKYLFRKEGQNVTLSCEQNLNHDAMYWYRQDPGQGLRLIYYSQIVNDFQKGDIAEGYSVSREKKESFPLTVTSAQKNPTAFYLCASSEDRSTEAFFGQGTRLTVV.

This sequence joins TRBV12-5 and TRBJ1-1; TRBD1 is a possible D gene (5 bases). V was trimmed by 7 bases and J by 1 base, leaving 13 bases between them. The CDR3 runs to 14 residues. CDR1 is LGHNT and CDR2 is FRNRAP in the germline V gene. The CDR3 DNA is TGTGCTAGTGCCCAGGGCGTTTGGAACACTGAAGCTTTCTTT. It codes for CASAQGVWNTEAFF.

The chain combines TRBV6-6 with TRBJ2-7; 7 nucleotides match TRBD1. CDR1 is MNHNY, CDR2 SVGAGI, per germline (reference sequence). With 0 bases clipped from V and 5 bases from J, the junction kept 4 bases outside the gene matches. The CDR3 contains 14 residues. The CDR3 region has the DNA TGTGCCAGCAGTTACTCGACAGGGACCCACGAGCAGTACTTC. This sequence encodes CASSYSTGTHEQYF.

The rearrangement links TRBV21-1 to TRBJ2-7; no check of the table's D call, TRBD1, against the DNA was made. TRBV21-1 has pseudogene status. CDR3 length: 15 residues. CDR3: CASSRHSGTPYEQYF. The CDR3 nucleotides read TGTGCCAGCAGCCGTCATTCCGGGACACCCTACGAGCAGTACTTC.

The chain combines TRBV28 with TRBJ1-1, with a tentative D call TRBD1 (6 bases). The CDR3 is 14 amino acids. The V gene lost 3 bases and the J gene lost 4 bases, with 12 bases spanning the gap. Germline V gene sequence: CDR1 MDHEN, CDR2 SYDVKM. The CDR3 DNA reads as TGTGCCAGCAGTTTGGGGGGGGCAGTCACTGAAGCTTTCTTT. This gives the protein CASSLGGAVTEAFF.

This clone occurred once. The rearrangement links TRBV6-5 to TRBJ2-1; 8 bases line up with TRBD1. Germline CDR1 reads MNHEY; CDR2 reads SVGAGI. J lost 8 bases, V lost 6 bases, and 6 bases had no gene match. This CDR3 region has 13 residues. The CDR3 nucleotides are TGTGCCAGCAGCCCGACAGGGGTCGATGAGCAGTTCTTC. Translating gives CASSPTGVDEQFF.

This chain joins TRBV4-1 and TRBJ2-7, with 8 bases aligning to TRBD1. Germline V gene data show CDR1 as MGHRA and CDR2 as YSYEKL. V shed 4 bases and J 0 bases; nucleotides not matched to a gene: 11. This CDR3 comprises 17 residues. The CDR3 DNA reads as TGCGCCAGCAGCCTATTACCCCGGACAGGGAGCTCCTACGAGCAGTACTTC. Its protein is CASSLLPRTGSSYEQYF.

The rearrangement joins TRBV28 to TRBJ1-2; 8 bases line up with TRBD1. Trimming cost V 6 bases and J 8 bases; bases outside gene matches: 11. CDR3 length: 14 residues. Germline V gene lookup returns CDR1 MDHEN and CDR2 SYDVKM. The CDR3 here is CASRIGQGRRGYTF. The CDR3 DNA reads as TGTGCCAGCAGAATAGGACAGGGAAGGAGAGGCTACACCTTC.

The CDR3, as DNA: TGTGCCAGCATAGGGGGGAGTCTCTTGAACTATGGCTACACCTTC. Encoded protein: CASIGGSLLNYGYTF. This chain links TRBV2 with TRBJ1-2; D is possibly TRBD1 (6 bases). Germline V lookup: CDR1 SNHLY, CDR2 FYNNEI. V lost 7 bases, J lost 2 bases, and 17 bases lay in between. The CDR3 consists of 15 residues.

This clone was recorded once. J is TRBJ2-7 and V is TRBV15, with 11 bases fitting TRBD2. The germline V gene has CDR1 LNHNV and CDR2 YYDKDF (reference sequence). The V and J ends lost 1 base and 2 bases, in that order; junction bases with no gene match: 10. The CDR3 contains 18 residues. CDR3 DNA sequence: TGTGCCACCAGCAGAGCCCCAATAGCGGGAGGGGGTCCCTACGAGCAGTACTTC. This translates into CATSRAPIAGGGPYEQYF.

The chain joins TRBV6-5 to TRBJ2-5; either TRBD1 or TRBD2 may fit D (5 bases each). V lost 6 bases to trimming and J lost 5 bases, with 13 bases between them. There are 13 residues in the CDR3. CDR1 is MNHEY and CDR2 is SVGAGI in the germline V gene. CDR3 sequence: CASRGPGGETQYF. CDR3 coding DNA: TGTGCCAGCAGGGGACCCGGCGGGGAGACCCAGTACTTC.

The rearrangement links TRBV6-5 to TRBJ2-1, with D perhaps matching TRBD2 (5 bases). Germline V CDR1 and CDR2: MNHEY, SVGAGI. The CDR3 extends over 15 amino acids. Trimming left V 6 bases short and J 4 bases short, with 16 bases between. The CDR3 sequence is CASRYSGNAYNEQFF. CDR3 sequence (DNA): TGTGCCAGCAGATACAGCGGAAACGCGTACAATGAGCAGTTCTTC.

The J gene is TRBJ2-7, the V gene TRBV5-1; 9 bases fit TRBD1. The CDR3 consists of 14 residues. V shed 4 bases and J 7 bases; nucleotides not matched to a gene: 9. Germline V gene data show CDR1 as SGHRS and CDR2 as YFSETQ. The DNA for the CDR3 is TGCGCCAGCAGCAGAGAACAGGGGGCATGGGAGCAGTACTTC. It specifies CASSREQGAWEQYF.

This clone was observed once. Relative to the germline gene, one junction end is altered; a read error may explain this. CDR3 in amino acids: CASNEMSGSLGEQYF. Here the CDR3 DNA reads TGTGCCAGCAATGAAATGAGCGGGAGCTTGGGGGAGCAGTACTTC. The gene calls are TRBV2 and TRBJ2-7; 8 bases fit TRBD2. This CDR3 comprises 15 residues. Germline CDR1 reads SNHLY; CDR2 reads FYNNEI.

This clone was counted a few times. CDR3 sequence reads: CASSPGLHEQYF. CDR3 sequence (DNA): TGTGCCAGCTCACCAGGGTTACACGAGCAGTACTTC. The V call is TRBV18, the J call TRBJ2-7; D gene uncertain. Between the trimmed V and J ends, which lost 2 bases and 5 bases, there was a span of 7 bases. Germline values: CDR1 KGHSH, CDR2 LQKENI. The CDR3 contains 12 residues.

This clone was detected a few times. CDR3 sequence: CASSPQDSGTGPSYGYTF. The CDR3 nucleotides are TGTGCCAGCTCACCACAGGATTCCGGGACAGGGCCGTCCTATGGCTACACCTTC. The chain recombines TRBV18 with TRBJ1-2; TRBD1 matches 9 bases. CDR3 length: 18 residues. Unmatched junction bases numbered 13, after V lost 1 base and J lost 4 bases. CDR1 and CDR2 from the germline V gene are KGHSH and LQKENI.

This clone was counted a few times. V and J are TRBV7-9 and TRBJ2-1, with D possibly matching TRBD2 (5 bases). Germline V gene data show CDR1 as SEHNR and CDR2 as FQNEAQ (reference sequence). The CDR3 sequence is 14 residues long. V was clipped by 4 bases and J by 2 bases, with 9 bases between them. The CDR3 coding sequence is TGTGCCAGCAGCTCTTCCGGGGCCTACAATGAGCAGTTCTTC. Its translation: CASSSSGAYNEQFF.

A single count supports this clone. The rearrangement joins TRBV20-1 to TRBJ1-4; D is perhaps TRBD1 (6 bases). The germline V and J ends were trimmed by 3 bases and 5 bases, with 13 bases remaining between them. The CDR3 spans 14 residues. Germline V lookup: CDR1 DFQATT, CDR2 SNEGSKA (reference sequence). The CDR3 nucleotides are TGCAGTGCTAGTGAGACAGGCTCAAATGAAAAACTGTTTTTT. Its protein product is CSASETGSNEKLFF.

Only one count was recorded for this clone. Relative to the germline gene, one junction end is altered; a read error may explain this. The chain couples TRBV6-5 to TRBJ1-3, with D perhaps matching TRBD1 (6 bases). The CDR3 runs 14 residues. Looked up from germline, CDR1 is MNHEY and CDR2 is SVGAGI. DNA for the CDR3: TGTGCCAGCAGTTCAGGGGTTGGTAGGGGAGGCCTCAATTTT. Translation: CASSSGVGRGGLNF.

This sequence joins TRBV15 and TRBJ2-5; D is perhaps TRBD1 or TRBD2 (5 bases each). The CDR3 is 14 amino acids. The germline V gene encodes CDR1 LNHNV and CDR2 YYDKDF (reference sequence). V dropped 0 bases and J dropped 5 bases, with 10 bases sitting between them. CDR3 amino acids: CATSRDRDGETQYF. In DNA form, the CDR3 reads TGTGCCACCAGCAGAGACAGGGACGGGGAGACCCAGTACTTC.

This chain links TRBV7-8 with TRBJ2-1, with D unresolved. The V end lost 6 bases, the J end lost 4 bases, and 13 bases lay between the germline ends. From germline, CDR1 is SGHVS and CDR2 FQNEAQ. The CDR3 spans 14 residues. The CDR3 region is CASSLGLWYNEQFF. DNA of the CDR3: TGTGCCAGCAGTCTCGGTCTGTGGTACAATGAGCAGTTCTTC.

The rearrangement links TRBV11-2 to TRBJ2-5; 9 bases match TRBD2. The CDR3 totals 15 residues. V lost 1 base, J lost 5 bases, and 5 bases stayed unmatched. The germline V gene has CDR1 SGHAT and CDR2 FQNNGV. The CDR3 DNA is TGTGCCAGCAGCTTAGTGGGAGCGGGAGGTGAGACCCAGTACTTC. Translated, it gives CASSLVGAGGETQYF. Combining the CDR3 with reference TRBV11-2 and TRBJ2-5 gives the whole variable domain EAGVAQSPRYKIIEKRQSVAFWCNPISGHATLYWYQQILGQGPKLLIQFQNNGVVDDSQLPKDRFSAERLKGVDSTLKIQPAKLEDSAVYLCASSLVGAGGETQYFGPGTRLLVL.

This clone was observed once. The genes are TRBV25-1 and TRBJ1-3, with a tentative D call TRBD1 (6 bases). Germline CDR1 MGHDK, CDR2 SYGVNS. The CDR3 has 12 amino acids. V lost 5 bases to trimming and J lost 8 bases, with 10 bases between them. In DNA, the CDR3 is TGTGCCAGCAGTTCGGGGGGGCACACCATATATTTT. It is translated as CASSSGGHTIYF.

This clone was observed a single time. The rearrangement links TRBV3-1 (or the pseudogene TRBV3-2) to TRBJ2-7; 9 bases match TRBD2. Germline V CDR1 and CDR2: LGHDT, YNNKEL (reference sequence). The CDR3 length is 17 residues. Unmatched junction bases numbered 16, after V lost 5 bases and J lost 5 bases. CDR3 sequence: CASSNEVWAGGIHEQYF. DNA for the CDR3: TGTGCCAGCAGCAATGAGGTATGGGCGGGAGGGATCCACGAGCAGTACTTC.

The rearrangement uses TRBV7-9 and TRBJ2-7; TRBD1 might be the D (6 bases). The length of the CDR3 is 16 residues. V was pared by 4 bases and J by 3 bases, with 19 bases between. Germline-derived CDR1 and CDR2 are SEHNR and FQNEAQ (reference sequence). CDR3 loop: CASSSHTGIGNYEQYF. The CDR3 bases are TGTGCCAGCAGCTCCCACACAGGGATAGGCAACTACGAGCAGTACTTC.

The chain joins TRBV20-1 to TRBJ1-1, with 9 nucleotides matching TRBD1. Germline CDR1 and CDR2: DFQATT and SNEGSKA (reference sequence). CDR3 size: 14 residues. Trimming removed 3 bases from V and 1 base from J; junction bases left unmatched: 3. The CDR3 protein is CSASKGQGNTEAFF. CDR3 nucleotide sequence: TGCAGTGCTAGTAAGGGACAGGGGAACACTGAAGCTTTCTTT.

The V gene is TRBV5-1, the J gene TRBJ2-5; either TRBD1 or TRBD2 may supply D (5 bases each). This CDR3 is 13 amino acids long. V was cut by 4 bases and J by 7 bases, with 14 bases left in between. Germline CDR1 is SGHRS and CDR2 is YFSETQ. The CDR3 DNA is TGCGCCAGCAGCCTGGACCGTGGGGGGACCCAGTACTTC. It encodes CASSLDRGGTQYF.